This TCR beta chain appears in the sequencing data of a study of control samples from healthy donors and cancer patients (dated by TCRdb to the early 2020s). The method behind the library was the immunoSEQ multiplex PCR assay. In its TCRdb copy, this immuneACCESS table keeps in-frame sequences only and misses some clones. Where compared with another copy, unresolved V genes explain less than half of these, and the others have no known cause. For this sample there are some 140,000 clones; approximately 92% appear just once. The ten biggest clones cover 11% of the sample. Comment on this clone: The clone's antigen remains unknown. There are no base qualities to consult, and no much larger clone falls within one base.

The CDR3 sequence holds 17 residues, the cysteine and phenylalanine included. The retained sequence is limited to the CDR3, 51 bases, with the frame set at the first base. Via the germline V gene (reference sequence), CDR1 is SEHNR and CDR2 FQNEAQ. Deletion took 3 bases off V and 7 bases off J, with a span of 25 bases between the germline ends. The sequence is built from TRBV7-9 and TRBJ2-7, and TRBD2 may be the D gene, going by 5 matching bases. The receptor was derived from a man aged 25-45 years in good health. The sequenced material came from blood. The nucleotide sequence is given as TGTGCCAGCAGCTTTTCGGTATCGCAGGTACTAGTAGTGGAGCAGTACTTC. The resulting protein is CASSFSVSQVLVVEQYF.